The T cell receptor beta chain described here comes from a study of T-cell reconstitution after alpha-beta-depleted transplantation in children. As it was prepared, the TCRbeta library received unique molecular identifiers. A single record per CDR3 protein comes from TCRdb applying MiXCR to the PCR reads. Found here are about 610,000 distinct CDR3 sequences, 10% to 13% of them singletons; the top ten hold about 4%. V trimming: 6 bases; J trimming: 2 bases; junction bases outside the gene matches: 9. Per the germline V gene, CDR1 is DFQATT and CDR2 is SNEGSKA (reference sequence). There are 15 residues in the CDR3.

The rearrangement uses TRBV20-1 and TRBJ1-5; 8 bases are a match to TRBD1. The sample in question was PBMCs from the stem cell graft donor, obtained from the stem cell graft. This clonotype originated in a human donor who donated a stem cell graft to a child with acute myeloid leukemia. The CDR3 DNA reads TGCAGTGCGCACGCGACAGGGGTCCGCAATCAGCCCCAGCATTTT. Translated, it gives CSAHATGVRNQPQHF.